Shown below are 26 T cell receptor beta chains from a single sample sequenced in a study of T-cell memory formation after mild COVID-19. TCRdb itself ran the 5' RACE reads through MiXCR, one entry per CDR3 protein. The table shows about 430,000 distinct CDR3 sequences, with 24% occurring only once. Sequencing was carried out using PBMCs or a T cell subset sorted from them (not recorded which). The receptors here all came from an adult woman who had mild COVID-19 (a few samples of this study predate the infection). Cell type and time point are not known.

This clonotype was seen a handful of times. The chain combines TRBV29-1 with TRBJ1-2; 8 nucleotides agree with TRBD1. The length of the CDR3 is 12 residues. V was pared by 3 bases and J by 10 bases, with 7 bases of the junction left unmatched. CDR1 SQVTM and CDR2 ANQGSEA come from the germline V gene. In DNA, the CDR3 is TGCAGCGTTGACAGGGGGCAGAACTCCTACACCTTC. It yields the protein CSVDRGQNSYTF.

The chain carries TRBV18 and TRBJ1-1; maybe TRBD1 (5 bases). V lost 2 bases, J lost 7 bases, and 11 bases lay in between. This CDR3 comprises 13 residues. The V gene's germline CDR1 is KGHSH and CDR2 LQKENI. CDR3 DNA sequence: TGTGCCAGCTCACCAAGGGAGCAGGGTGAAGCTTTCTTT. It yields the protein CASSPREQGEAFF.

The chain joins TRBV7-2 to TRBJ2-1; the D is unclear. Germline values: CDR1 SGHTA, CDR2 FQGNSA. This CDR3 has 14 amino acids. V lost 1 base, J lost 7 bases, and 11 bases lay in between. This CDR3 is CASSLGGAPNEQFF. The CDR3 nucleotides are TGTGCCAGCAGCTTAGGAGGAGCCCCTAATGAGCAGTTCTTC.

A few counts support this clonotype. V is TRBV7-9 and J is TRBJ2-2, with D maybe TRBD2 (6 bases). CDR1 SEHNR and CDR2 FQNEAQ come from the germline V gene (reference sequence). The CDR3 contains 16 residues. Trimming took 5 bases from V and 0 from J, leaving 13 bases between them. CDR3 residues: CASSEHSGANTGELFF. The CDR3 nucleotides are TGTGCCAGCAGCGAGCATAGCGGCGCGAACACCGGGGAGCTGTTTTTT.

This clonotype has more than one count but fewer than ten. The gene calls are TRBV5-1 and TRBJ2-2; 9 bases match TRBD1. V lost 3 bases to trimming and J lost 7 bases; unmatched junction nucleotides: 1. CDR3 length equals 13 residues. The V gene's germline CDR1 is SGHRS and CDR2 YFSETQ. The CDR3 sequence is CASSSGQGGELFF. CDR3 DNA: TGCGCCAGCAGCTCGGGACAGGGCGGGGAGCTGTTTTTT. The whole variable domain, filled in from reference TRBV5-1 and TRBJ2-2, reads KAGVTQTPRYLIKTRGQQVTLSCSPISGHRSVSWYQQTPGQGLQFLFEYFSETQRNKGNFPGRFSGRQFSNSRSEMNVSTLELGDSALYLCASSSGQGGELFFGEGSRLTVL.

This clonotype appeared a few times. J is TRBJ2-3 and V is TRBV21-1; the table's D call, TRBD1, has no DNA check behind it. TRBV21-1 is noted as a pseudogene. The CDR3 extends over 14 amino acids. CDR3 DNA sequence: TGTGCCAGCAGCAAACTTCAGGGGGCAGATACGCAGTATTTT. It translates to CASSKLQGADTQYF.

The rearrangement uses TRBV7-9 and TRBJ1-2; 10 positions match TRBD1. This CDR3 is 15 amino acids long. Per the germline V gene, CDR1 is SEHNR and CDR2 is FQNEAQ (reference sequence). The ends lost 2 bases at V and 8 bases at J; junction bases unmatched: 8. The CDR3 region has the DNA TGTGCCAGCAGCTTATCCTACGGGACAGGGGTCGGCTACACCTTC. Its translation is CASSLSYGTGVGYTF.

This clonotype showed up just a few times. The chain combines TRBV7-2 with TRBJ2-1; TRBD2 aligns across 10 bases. V lost 5 bases and J lost 16; bases outside the gene matches: 14. CDR1 and CDR2 from the germline V gene are SGHTA and FQGNSA. The CDR3 contains 14 residues. The CDR3 DNA follows: TGTGCCAGCAGCCGAGAAATAGCGGGAGGAAAGGGATTCTTC. Its translation: CASSREIAGGKGFF. Looking up the rest from reference TRBV7-2 and TRBJ2-1 gives the full variable domain: GAGVSQSPSNKVTEKGKDVELRCDPISGHTALYWYRQSLGQGLEFLIYFQGNSAPDKSGLPSDRFSAERTGGSVSTLTIQRTQQEDSAVYLCASSREIAGGKGFFGPGTRLTVL.

Only a few counts were recorded for this clonotype. The chain uses TRBV5-4 and TRBJ1-5, with a possible D match to TRBD1 (5 bases). Trimming removed 0 bases from V and 4 bases from J, with 17 bases in between. Germline V gives CDR1 SGHNT, CDR2 YYREEE (reference sequence). The CDR3 is 17 amino acids. CDR3 coding DNA: TGTGCCAGCAGCTTGGATGGGGCAGGGAAGAGAAATCAGCCCCAGCATTTT. This translates into CASSLDGAGKRNQPQHF.

This clonotype was counted ten times or more. The chain carries TRBV6-2 or TRBV6-3 and TRBJ1-6; 10 bases map to TRBD1. Germline V gives CDR1 MNHEY, CDR2 SVGEGT. J was trimmed by 6 bases and V by 5 bases; bases with no gene match: 7. The CDR3 spans 16 residues. The CDR3 DNA reads TGTGCCAGCAGTCCGCGGGACAGGGGTGTTAATTCACCCCTCCACTTT. Protein: CASSPRDRGVNSPLHF.

J is TRBJ2-5 and V is TRBV29-1; D unclear. Germline V gene sequence: CDR1 SQVTM, CDR2 ANQGSEA. Trimming removed 8 bases from V and 0 bases from J, with 13 bases in between. The CDR3 spans 13 residues. The CDR3 protein is CSSRDPYQETQYF. Here the CDR3 DNA reads TGCAGCTCCCGAGATCCCTACCAAGAGACCCAGTACTTC.

V usage is TRBV7-9 and J usage is TRBJ1-1, with TRBD1 identical over 8 bases. Germline CDR1 is SEHNR and CDR2 is FQNEAQ (reference sequence). The CDR3 sequence is 13 residues long. Trimming at V came to 6 bases and at J to 4 bases, leaving 4 bases not matched to a gene. The CDR3 DNA is TGTGCCAGCAGACCACAGGGGGGCACTGAAGCTTTCTTT. It specifies CASRPQGGTEAFF.

This clonotype has a handful of counts. The chain employs TRBV6-5 and TRBJ1-1, with TRBD1 as a possible D gene (6 bases). V lost 8 bases and J 2 bases, leaving 24 bases between the germline ends. The germline V gene encodes CDR1 MNHEY and CDR2 SVGAGI. This CDR3 has 17 residues. The CDR3 sequence: CASARWGKRGGNTEAFF. CDR3 DNA: TGTGCCAGCGCGCGGTGGGGTAAGAGAGGGGGTAACACTGAAGCTTTCTTT.

The chain recombines TRBV7-2 with TRBJ2-1; TRBD2 agrees at 8 bases. This CDR3 contains 17 residues. Losses at the gene ends were 0 bases for V and 10 bases for J; bases not matched to a gene: 14. Germline V gene data show CDR1 as SGHTA and CDR2 as FQGNSA. The chain's CDR3 is CASSLAPVGGGYREQFF. DNA for the CDR3: TGTGCCAGCAGCTTAGCCCCCGTCGGGGGGGGATACAGGGAGCAGTTCTTC.

The chain combines TRBV19 with TRBJ1-1; TRBD1 aligns across 9 bases. V dropped 4 bases and J dropped 5; count of bases not matched to a gene: 2. Germline V gives CDR1 LNHDA, CDR2 SQIVND (reference sequence). CDR3 length equals 13 residues. For the CDR3, the DNA is TGTGCCAGTAGTACGGACAGGGGAACTGAAGCTTTCTTT. It specifies CASSTDRGTEAFF.

This clonotype was detected only a few times. The V call is TRBV7-6, the J call TRBJ2-7; D is ambiguous. The V end was cut by 10 bases, the J end by 5 bases, with 24 bases between. The CDR3 contains 15 residues. The germline CDR1 and CDR2 sequences are SGHVS and FNYEAQ. CDR3 sequence reads: CAIPSPGDGTNEQYF. CDR3 DNA: TGTGCCATCCCAAGCCCTGGTGACGGCACTAACGAGCAGTACTTC.

The rearrangement joins TRBV20-1 to TRBJ1-2, with D uncertain. The germline V gene has CDR1 DFQATT and CDR2 SNEGSKA (reference sequence). Trimming stripped 6 bases from V and 5 bases from J, with 10 bases between. This CDR3 is built from 11 residues. CDR3 protein: CSAKDQYGYTF. DNA of the CDR3: TGCAGTGCCAAAGACCAGTATGGCTACACCTTC.

This clonotype has just a few counts. The chain uses TRBV4-1 and TRBJ2-7; TRBD1 matches at 11 bases. Looked up from germline, CDR1 is MGHRA and CDR2 is YSYEKL. V lost 0 bases, J lost 6 bases, and 10 bases stayed unmatched. There are 17 residues in the CDR3. CDR3 DNA: TGCGCCAGCAGCCAAGATCCCTGGGACAGGGGGTCGGGCGAGCAGTACTTC. The encoded protein is CASSQDPWDRGSGEQYF.

The DNA of the CDR3 is TGTGCCAGCAGTCTACAGGTATACGAGCAGTACTTC. Translating gives CASSLQVYEQYF. The chain has TRBV6-2 or TRBV6-3 and TRBJ2-7; possible D gene TRBD1, 5 bases. The CDR3 totals 12 residues. Per germline, CDR1 MNHEY and CDR2 SVGEGT. V was clipped by 5 bases and J by 4 bases, with 9 bases between them.

This clonotype was counted between two and nine times. Written as DNA, the CDR3 is TGTGCCAGCACGGACAGGGGGCTATATGGCTACACCTTC. Encoded protein: CASTDRGLYGYTF. V and J are TRBV28 and TRBJ1-2; 11 bases are a match to TRBD1. Germline V gives CDR1 MDHEN, CDR2 SYDVKM. V shed 7 bases and J 5 bases; nucleotides not matched to a gene: 3. This CDR3 region has 13 residues.

The J gene is TRBJ2-5, the V gene TRBV6-5, with D hard to call. The V gene's germline CDR1 is MNHEY and CDR2 SVGAGI. The CDR3 loop spans 14 amino acids. With 2 bases removed from V and 0 bases from J, the gap between germline ends came to 7 bases. CDR3 sequence (DNA): TGTGCCAGCAGTTACGTGGCAGACCAAGAGACCCAGTACTTC. This sequence encodes CASSYVADQETQYF.

The V call is TRBV2, the J call TRBJ2-3, with 12 bases matching TRBD2. This CDR3 has 15 residues. The V gene end was trimmed by 9 bases and the J gene end by 2 bases; junction bases not matched to a gene: 6. The V gene's germline CDR1 is SNHLY and CDR2 FYNNEI. CDR3 nucleotides: TGTGCCAGTGGACTAGCGGGACTGCCCACAGATACGCAGTATTTT. Protein product: CASGLAGLPTDTQYF.

In its sample, this clonotype was seen a few times. The DNA for the CDR3 is TGTGCCAGCAGCTTAAGGTATAGCGGGAGTAAAGATGAGCAGTTCTTC. This codes for CASSLRYSGSKDEQFF. V is TRBV7-9 and J is TRBJ2-1; 9 nucleotides agree with TRBD2. The CDR3 runs to 16 residues. V shed 2 bases, J shed 8 bases, and the junction held 10 bases outside the gene matches. Germline values: CDR1 SEHNR, CDR2 FQNEAQ (reference sequence).

The chain recombines TRBV24-1 with TRBJ2-3; no definite D call. Between the trimmed V and J ends, which lost 5 bases and 2 bases, there was a span of 10 bases. Germline values: CDR1 KGHDR, CDR2 SFDVKD. This CDR3 has 14 amino acids. The CDR3 spells CATSALGSTDTQYF. The CDR3 nucleotides read TGTGCCACCAGTGCCCTTGGGTCCACAGATACGCAGTATTTT.

This clonotype was seen only a few times. The chain couples TRBV7-9 to TRBJ2-3; no reliable D call. The germline V gene encodes CDR1 SEHNR and CDR2 FQNEAQ (reference sequence). V was pared by 4 bases and J by 0 bases, with 17 bases between. The length of the CDR3 is 17 residues. CDR3: CASSSGLGQASTDTQYF. As DNA, the CDR3 is TGTGCCAGCAGCTCTGGTTTAGGGCAAGCTAGCACAGATACGCAGTATTTT.

The CDR3 nucleotides read TGTGCCAGCAGTTATCATGGAGCGGGCGGATTAGAGACCCAGTACTTC. This encodes CASSYHGAGGLETQYF. The chain links TRBV6-2 or TRBV6-3 to TRBJ2-5; D is possibly TRBD2 (6 bases). V lost 3 bases and J lost 4, with 18 bases in between. The CDR3 loop spans 16 amino acids. Germline CDR1 and CDR2: MNHEY and SVGEGT.